The sequence of this T cell receptor beta chain was determined in a study of cytomegalovirus exposure and HLA in healthy donors. Across the study: Among some 400 genotyped donors, around 80% fell in the Caucasian-associated ancestry cluster.

Study results and caveats: TCR beta sequences numbering over 15,000 were associated with HLA alleles at 0.05 false discovery rate in a later analysis. Later genetic work tied a missense DCLRE1C variant to beta-chain V and J trimming.

It was healthy bone marrow donors who served as donors. Details on this clone: No antigen is known for it.

13 Jbeta primers and 60 Vbeta primers were used for the PCR. The data were produced by immunoSEQ multiplex PCR, yet TCRdb's version contains in-frame clones alone and is incomplete. This sample's table has approximately 180,000 clones. From germline, CDR1 is WNHNN and CDR2 SYGVQD (reference sequence). The CDR3 consists of 14 residues. The ends lost 7 bases at V and 7 bases at J; junction bases unmatched: 8. The TCR originated in a man in his thirties or forties in good health and CMV-seronegative. The chain joins TRBV10-1 to TRBJ2-2, with TRBD1 matching over 8 bases. The source material was PBMCs. The CDR3 here is CASKPGGSDGELFF. CDR3 DNA: TGCGCCAGCAAACCAGGGGGCAGCGACGGGGAGCTGTTTTTT.